The entry below gives a single T cell receptor (beta chain) sequence along with its context. The source of the sample is a study of blood T cell repertoires in COVID-19. How the authors handled the data: By means of reference gene primer amplification, nucleated cell counts were estimated. TCRdb's copy holds only in-frame clones and misses some; the assay was immunoSEQ multiplex PCR. That table supplies the V and J calls and clone size; D and trimming were determined from the DNA. The sample lists some 290,000 clones, 90% to 95% occurring once. V lost 5 bases to trimming and J lost 8 bases, with 12 bases between them. The CDR3 is made up of 11 amino acids. Germline CDR1 SQVTM, CDR2 ANQGSEA.

The rearrangement uses TRBV29-1 and TRBJ1-2; D is uncertain. Sequencing was carried out using PBMCs or T cells enriched from blood (not recorded which). This receptor was identified in a woman aged 30 to 39 who had been exposed to COVID-19. The CDR3 DNA reads as TGCAGCGTTCCGGGAAAGCGAGGCTACACCTTC. Translated: CSVPGKRGYTF.